This T cell receptor (beta chain) was sequenced in a study of PD-1 blockade in classical Hodgkin lymphoma. About the study: Every 2 weeks, patients had 3 mg/kg nivolumab intravenously. Study findings and constraints: The CD4+ diversity rise by C4D1 was clearest in complete responders.

Notes on this clone: Its antigen is unidentified.

Time point denoted: cycle 4 day 1 (C4D1), after five to seven weeks of nivolumab. In every patient, relapse followed autologous stem cell transplantation, while exposure to brentuximab vedotin differed. Thawed PBMCs were the source of CD8+ T cells, obtained through magnetic negative selection. Trimming at V came to 3 bases and at J to 2 bases, leaving 2 bases not matched to a gene. Germline V gene data show CDR1 as MDHEN and CDR2 as SYDVKM. This CDR3 is built from 15 residues. Assay used: immunoSEQ multiplex PCR; TCRdb lists only in-frame clones, some missing. This table has about 20,000 clones, around 90% appearing once.

Sequenced here: CD8+ T cells from blood, sampled before the fourth cycle of nivolumab. The chain uses TRBV28 and TRBJ2-7; 12 bases are a match to TRBD1. This TCR came from a human donor with classical Hodgkin lymphoma. The CDR3 bases are TGTGCCAGCAGTTTGGGACAGGGGGCGGCCTACGAGCAGTACTTC. Its translation is CASSLGQGAAYEQYF.